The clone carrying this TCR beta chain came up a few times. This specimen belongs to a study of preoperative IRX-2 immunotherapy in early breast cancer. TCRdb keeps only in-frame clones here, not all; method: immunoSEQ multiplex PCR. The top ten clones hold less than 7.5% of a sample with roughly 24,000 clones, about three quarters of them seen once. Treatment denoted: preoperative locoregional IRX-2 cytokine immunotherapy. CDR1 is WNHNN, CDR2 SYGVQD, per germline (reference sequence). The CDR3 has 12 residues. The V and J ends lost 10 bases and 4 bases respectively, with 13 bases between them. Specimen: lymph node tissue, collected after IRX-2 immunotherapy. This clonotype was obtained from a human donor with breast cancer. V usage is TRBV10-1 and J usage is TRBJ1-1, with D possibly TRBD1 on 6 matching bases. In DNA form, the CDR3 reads TGCGCCACCGCGGGCAGGGGCACTGAAGCTTTCTTT. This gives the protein CATAGRGTEAFF.